These T cell receptor beta chains were read from a single sample in a study of cytomegalovirus exposure and HLA in healthy donors. Clones were sequenced by immunoSEQ multiplex PCR, and TCRdb holds only the in-frame ones, with some missing. The sample lists 100,000 or so clones, around 63% occurring once. Sequencing was performed on PBMCs. The origin of the receptors is a man in his thirties or forties in good health and CMV-seronegative. Both conserved end residues are part of each CDR3. D genes are given only for firm matches. The listing skips clone size in some rows; elsewhere it reads once, few, many or a size class.

TRBD2	few	TRBJ2-7	TRBV18	TGTGCCAGCTCACAAATGAGAGCGGGGACTGGGTCCTACGAGCAGTACTTC	CASSQMRAGTGSYEQYF
-	-	TRBJ2-1	TRBV19	TGTGCCAGTAGTCGGCAGGGGGCAAGGACTAGCGATTGGGATGAGCAGTTCTTC	CASSRQGARTSDWDEQFF
-	-	TRBJ2-7	TRBV9	TGTGCCAGCAGCGCCTCCATTGGCGGCGGCTACGGTGGCGAGCAGTACTTC	CASSASIGGGYGGEQYF
TRBD2	-	TRBJ2-5	TRBV4-1	TGCGCCAGCAGCCAGCGACTAGCGGGAGAAGGTAGTGGGGAGACCCAGTACTTC	CASSQRLAGEGSGETQYF
TRBD1	-	TRBJ2-6	TRBV15	TGTGCCACCAGCAGAACGAGACAGGGAAGCTCTGGGGCCAACGTCCTGACTTTC	CATSRTRQGSSGANVLTF
-	few	TRBJ2-1	TRBV9	TGTGCCAGCAGCGTGGACTCCTTAGAGCAGTTCTTC	CASSVDSLEQFF
-	-	TRBJ1-5	TRBV4-2	TGTGCCAGCAGCCAAGAGGCCGGGAGCAATCAGCCCCAGCATTTT	CASSQEAGSNQPQHF
TRBD1	-	TRBJ2-5	TRBV7-9	TGTGCCAGCAGCAAACACAGGGGGGCCAGCGGCCCCCTCGGAGAGACCCAGTACTTC	CASSKHRGASGPLGETQYF
-	-	TRBJ1-1	TRBV9	TGTGCCAGCGGCGTAGCGCGGGCAAACACTGAAGCTTTCTTT	CASGVARANTEAFF
TRBD1	-	TRBJ1-5	TRBV15	TGTGCCACCAGCCTGGACAGGGGATGGGATCAGCCCCAGCATTTT	CATSLDRGWDQPQHF
-	-	TRBJ1-2	TRBV30	TGTGCCTGGAGTGTAGCGCGGGGGATCGGCTACACCTTC	CAWSVARGIGYTF
TRBD1	-	TRBJ2-7	TRBV19	TGTGCCAGTAGACTAGGGACAGGGGCGGACGGCGAGCAGTACTTC	CASRLGTGADGEQYF
TRBD1	-	TRBJ2-7	TRBV28	TGTGCCAGCAGCCTGGGGACAGTACTAACCTACGAGCAGTACTTC	CASSLGTVLTYEQYF
TRBD1	-	TRBJ1-3	TRBV15	TGTGCCACCAGCAGAGGCCCGGGACAGGGAGGTAACACCATATATTTT	CATSRGPGQGGNTIYF